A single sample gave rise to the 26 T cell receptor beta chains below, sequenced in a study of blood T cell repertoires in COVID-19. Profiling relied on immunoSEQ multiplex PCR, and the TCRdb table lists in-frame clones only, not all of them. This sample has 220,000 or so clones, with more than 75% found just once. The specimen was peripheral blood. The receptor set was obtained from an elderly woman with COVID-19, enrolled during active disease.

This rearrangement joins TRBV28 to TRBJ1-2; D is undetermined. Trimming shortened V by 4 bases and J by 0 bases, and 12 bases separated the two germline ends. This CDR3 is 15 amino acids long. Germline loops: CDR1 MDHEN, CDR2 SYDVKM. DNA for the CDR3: TGTGCCAGCAGTTCGGTTGCCAAAGCTAACTATGGCTACACCTTC. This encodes CASSSVAKANYGYTF.

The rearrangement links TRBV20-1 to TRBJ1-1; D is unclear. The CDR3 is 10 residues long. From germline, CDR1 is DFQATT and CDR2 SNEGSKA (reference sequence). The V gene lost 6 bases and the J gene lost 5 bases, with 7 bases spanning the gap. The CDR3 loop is CSALWTEAFF. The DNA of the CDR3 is TGCAGTGCCCTATGGACTGAAGCTTTCTTT.

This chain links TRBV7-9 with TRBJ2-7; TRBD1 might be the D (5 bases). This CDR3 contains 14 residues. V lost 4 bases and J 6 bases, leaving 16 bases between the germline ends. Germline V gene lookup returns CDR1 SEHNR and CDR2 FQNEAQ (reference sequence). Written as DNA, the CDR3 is TGTGCCAGCAGCTCCCCAGGGCAGGGAACCGAGCAGTACTTC. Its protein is CASSSPGQGTEQYF.

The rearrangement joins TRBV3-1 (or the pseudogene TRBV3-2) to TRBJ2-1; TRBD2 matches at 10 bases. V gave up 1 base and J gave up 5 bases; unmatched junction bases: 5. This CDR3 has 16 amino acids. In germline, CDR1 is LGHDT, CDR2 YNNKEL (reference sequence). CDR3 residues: CASSQGASGSHNEQFF. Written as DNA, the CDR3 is TGTGCCAGCAGCCAAGGAGCTAGCGGGAGCCACAATGAGCAGTTCTTC.

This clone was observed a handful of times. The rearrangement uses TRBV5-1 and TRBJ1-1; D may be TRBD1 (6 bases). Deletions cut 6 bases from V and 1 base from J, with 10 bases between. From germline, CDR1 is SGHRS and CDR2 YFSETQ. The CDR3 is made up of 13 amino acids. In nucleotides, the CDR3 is TGCGCCAGCACTCTAGGGGGGAACACTGAAGCTTTCTTT. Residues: CASTLGGNTEAFF.

The CDR3 DNA is TGTGCCAGCTCACCACTCCCAATGGAGGAGACCCAGTACTTC. Its translation: CASSPLPMEETQYF. V and J are TRBV18 and TRBJ2-5; no clear D. V was clipped by 1 base and J by 5 bases, with 11 bases between them. This CDR3 comprises 14 residues. Germline lookup yields CDR1 KGHSH and CDR2 LQKENI.

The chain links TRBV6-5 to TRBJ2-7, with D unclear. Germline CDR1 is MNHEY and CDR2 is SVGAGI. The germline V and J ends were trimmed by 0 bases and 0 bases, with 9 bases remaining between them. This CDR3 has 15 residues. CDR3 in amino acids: CASSYSLVSSYEQYF. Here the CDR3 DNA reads TGTGCCAGCAGTTACTCCCTAGTAAGCTCCTACGAGCAGTACTTC.

CDR3 DNA sequence: TGCGCCAGCACTTTGGCCCTTAGCACAGATACGCAGTATTTT. Its translation: CASTLALSTDTQYF. J is TRBJ2-3 and V is TRBV10-2; no definite D call. This CDR3 is built from 14 residues. Per germline, CDR1 WSHSY and CDR2 SAAADI. V was pared by 7 bases and J by 0 bases, with 11 bases between.

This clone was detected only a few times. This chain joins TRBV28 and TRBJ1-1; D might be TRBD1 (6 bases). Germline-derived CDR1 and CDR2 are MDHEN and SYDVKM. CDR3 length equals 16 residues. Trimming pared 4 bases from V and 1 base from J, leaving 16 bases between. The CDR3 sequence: CASSSSHLTGNTEAFF. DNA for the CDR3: TGTGCCAGCAGTTCCTCTCATTTGACAGGGAACACTGAAGCTTTCTTT.

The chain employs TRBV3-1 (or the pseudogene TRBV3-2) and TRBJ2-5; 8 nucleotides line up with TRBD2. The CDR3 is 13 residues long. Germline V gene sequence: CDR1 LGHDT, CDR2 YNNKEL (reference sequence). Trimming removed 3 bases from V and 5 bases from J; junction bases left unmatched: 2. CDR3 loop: CASSQIAGETQYF. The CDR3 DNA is TGTGCCAGCAGCCAGATAGCGGGGGAGACCCAGTACTTC.

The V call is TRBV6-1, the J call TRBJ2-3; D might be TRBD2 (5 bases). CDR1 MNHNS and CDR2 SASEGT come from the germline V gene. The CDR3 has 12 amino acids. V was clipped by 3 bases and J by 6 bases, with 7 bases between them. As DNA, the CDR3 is TGTGCCAGCAGTGACCGGAGGGATACGCAGTATTTT. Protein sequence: CASSDRRDTQYF.

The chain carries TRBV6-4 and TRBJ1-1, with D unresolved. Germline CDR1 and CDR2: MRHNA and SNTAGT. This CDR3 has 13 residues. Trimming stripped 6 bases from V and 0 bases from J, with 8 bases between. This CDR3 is CASSGSLNTEAFF. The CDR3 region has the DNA TGTGCCAGCAGCGGTTCCTTGAACACTGAAGCTTTCTTT.

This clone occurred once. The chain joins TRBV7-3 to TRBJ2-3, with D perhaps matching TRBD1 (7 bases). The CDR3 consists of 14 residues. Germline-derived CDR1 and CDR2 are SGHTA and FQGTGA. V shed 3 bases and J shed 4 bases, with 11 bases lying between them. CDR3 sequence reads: CASSLQGGPDTQYF. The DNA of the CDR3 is TGTGCCAGCAGCTTGCAGGGGGGCCCAGATACGCAGTATTTT.

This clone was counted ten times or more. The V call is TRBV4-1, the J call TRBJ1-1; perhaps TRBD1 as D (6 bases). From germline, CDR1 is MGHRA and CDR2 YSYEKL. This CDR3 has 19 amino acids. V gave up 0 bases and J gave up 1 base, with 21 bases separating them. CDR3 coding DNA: TGCGCCAGCAGCCAAGATGGGGTGAGGGGGAAGGGGTCGAACACTGAAGCTTTCTTT. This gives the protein CASSQDGVRGKGSNTEAFF.

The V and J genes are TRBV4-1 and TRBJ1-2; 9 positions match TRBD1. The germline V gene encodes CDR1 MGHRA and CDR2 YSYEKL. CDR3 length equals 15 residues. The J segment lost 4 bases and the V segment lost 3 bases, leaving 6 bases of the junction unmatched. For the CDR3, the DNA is TGCGCCAGCAGCCATTGGACAGGGGTGGGCTATGGCTACACCTTC. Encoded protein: CASSHWTGVGYGYTF.

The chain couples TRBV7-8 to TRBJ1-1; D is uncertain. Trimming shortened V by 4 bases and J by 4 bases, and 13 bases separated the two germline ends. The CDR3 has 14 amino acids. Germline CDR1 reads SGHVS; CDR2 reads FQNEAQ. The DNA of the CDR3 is TGTGCCAGCAGCTCCCGGGCGGGGAGCACTGAAGCTTTCTTT. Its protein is CASSSRAGSTEAFF.

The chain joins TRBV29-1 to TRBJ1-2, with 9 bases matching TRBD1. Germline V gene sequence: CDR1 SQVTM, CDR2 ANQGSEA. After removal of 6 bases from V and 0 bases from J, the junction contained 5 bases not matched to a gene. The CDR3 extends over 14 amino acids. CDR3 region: CSVGQGSANYGYTF. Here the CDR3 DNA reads TGCAGCGTCGGACAGGGGAGTGCTAACTATGGCTACACCTTC. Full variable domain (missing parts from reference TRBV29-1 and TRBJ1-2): SAVISQKPSRDICQRGTSLTIQCQVDSQVTMMFWYRQQPGQSLTLIATANQGSEATYESGFVIDKFPISRPNLTFSTLTVSNMSPEDSSIYLCSVGQGSANYGYTFGSGTRLTVV.

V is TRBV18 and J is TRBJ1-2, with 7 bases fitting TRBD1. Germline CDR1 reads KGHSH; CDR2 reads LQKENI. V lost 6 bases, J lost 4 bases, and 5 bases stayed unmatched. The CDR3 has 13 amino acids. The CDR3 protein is CASSQGGSYGYTF. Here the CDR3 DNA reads TGTGCCAGCTCCCAAGGGGGCTCCTATGGCTACACCTTC.

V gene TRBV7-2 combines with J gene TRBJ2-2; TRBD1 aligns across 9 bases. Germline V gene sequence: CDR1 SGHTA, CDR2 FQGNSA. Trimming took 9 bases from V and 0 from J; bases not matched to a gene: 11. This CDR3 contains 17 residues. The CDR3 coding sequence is TGTGCCAGGAGATCGGACAGGGGCGGAACGAACACCGGGGAGCTGTTTTTT. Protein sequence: CARRSDRGGTNTGELFF. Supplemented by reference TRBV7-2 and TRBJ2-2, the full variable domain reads GAGVSQSPSNKVTEKGKDVELRCDPISGHTALYWYRQSLGQGLEFLIYFQGNSAPDKSGLPSDRFSAERTGGSVSTLTIQRTQQEDSAVYLCARRSDRGGTNTGELFFGEGSRLTVL.

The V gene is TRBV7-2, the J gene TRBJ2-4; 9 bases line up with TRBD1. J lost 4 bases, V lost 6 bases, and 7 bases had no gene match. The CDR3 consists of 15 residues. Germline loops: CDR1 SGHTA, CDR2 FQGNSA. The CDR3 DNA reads TGTGCCAGCAGACGTTCGGGACAGGGAAAAAACATTCAGTACTTC. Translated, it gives CASRRSGQGKNIQYF.

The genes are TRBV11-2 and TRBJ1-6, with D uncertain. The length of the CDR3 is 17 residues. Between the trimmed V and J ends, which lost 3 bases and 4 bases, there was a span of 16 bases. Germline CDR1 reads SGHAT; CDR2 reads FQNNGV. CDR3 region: CASSLITSKPYNSPLHF. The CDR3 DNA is TGTGCCAGCAGCTTGATTACCTCTAAGCCTTATAATTCACCCCTCCACTTT.

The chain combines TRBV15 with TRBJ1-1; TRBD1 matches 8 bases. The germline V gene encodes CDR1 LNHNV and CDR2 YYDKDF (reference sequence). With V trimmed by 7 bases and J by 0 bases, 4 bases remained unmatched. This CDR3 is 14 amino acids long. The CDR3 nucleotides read TGTGCCACCAACCGGGACAGGATGAACACTGAAGCTTTCTTT. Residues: CATNRDRMNTEAFF.

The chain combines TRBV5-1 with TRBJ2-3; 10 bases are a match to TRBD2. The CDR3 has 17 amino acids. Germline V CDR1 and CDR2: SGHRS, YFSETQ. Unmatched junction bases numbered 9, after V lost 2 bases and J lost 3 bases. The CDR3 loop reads CASSFYGRAGGTDTQYF. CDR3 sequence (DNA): TGCGCCAGCAGCTTCTACGGTCGAGCGGGGGGGACAGATACGCAGTATTTT.

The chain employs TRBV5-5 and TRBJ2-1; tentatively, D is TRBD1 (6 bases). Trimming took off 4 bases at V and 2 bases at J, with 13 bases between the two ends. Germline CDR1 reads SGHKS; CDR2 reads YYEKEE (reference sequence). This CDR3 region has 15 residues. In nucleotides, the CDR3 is TGTGCCAGCAGCCCACAGGGAAAGACCTACAATGAGCAGTTCTTC. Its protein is CASSPQGKTYNEQFF.

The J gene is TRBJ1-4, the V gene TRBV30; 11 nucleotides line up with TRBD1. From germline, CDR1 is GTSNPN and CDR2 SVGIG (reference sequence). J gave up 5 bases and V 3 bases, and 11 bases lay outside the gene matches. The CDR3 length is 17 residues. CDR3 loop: CAWRPRTGGRGNEKLFF. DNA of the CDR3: TGTGCCTGGAGGCCAAGGACAGGGGGCAGAGGGAATGAAAAACTGTTTTTT. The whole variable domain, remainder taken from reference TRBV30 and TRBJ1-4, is SQTIHQWPATLVQPVGSPLSLECTVEGTSNPNLYWYRQAAGRGLQLLFYSVGIGQISSEVPQNLSASRPQDRQFILSSKKLLLSDSGFYLCAWRPRTGGRGNEKLFFGSGTQLSVL.

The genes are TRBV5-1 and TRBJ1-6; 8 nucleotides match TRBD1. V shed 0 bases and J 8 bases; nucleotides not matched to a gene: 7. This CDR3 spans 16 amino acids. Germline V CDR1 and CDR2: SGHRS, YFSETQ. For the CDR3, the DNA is TGCGCCAGCAGCTTGGGGGCAGGGGGCGCGGATTCACCCCTCCACTTT. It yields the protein CASSLGAGGADSPLHF.